The 32 T cell receptor beta chains reported below all come from one sample, sequenced in a study of blood T cell repertoires in COVID-19. The repertoire was sequenced with immunoSEQ multiplex PCR; TCRdb's copy has only in-frame clones and lacks some. The table includes 470,000 or so clones, roughly 85% detected once. Sequenced: PBMCs or T cells enriched from blood (not recorded which). Receptors were obtained from a woman under 30 with acute COVID-19.

The genes are TRBV10-3 and TRBJ1-6, with 7 bases lining up with TRBD1. The CDR3 covers 14 residues. Germline CDR1 is ENHRY and CDR2 is SYGVKD. The V segment lost 3 bases and the J segment 10 bases; nucleotides outside the gene matches: 6. The CDR3 region is CAISDLQGMSPLHF. Here the CDR3 DNA reads TGTGCCATCAGTGATCTACAGGGGATGTCACCCCTCCACTTT.

The chain uses TRBV7-9 and TRBJ2-1; D is unresolved. The CDR3 loop spans 13 amino acids. Trimming left V 0 bases short and J 10 bases short, with 10 bases between. Germline V gene data show CDR1 as SEHNR and CDR2 as FQNEAQ (reference sequence). CDR3 sequence: CASSLAASLEQFF. The CDR3, as DNA: TGTGCCAGCAGCTTAGCGGCGTCACTAGAGCAGTTCTTC.

This sequence joins TRBV7-6 and TRBJ1-1; TRBD1 is a possible D gene (6 bases). V was shortened by 5 bases and J by 0 bases, with 10 bases between the two germline ends. Germline lookup yields CDR1 SGHVS and CDR2 FNYEAQ. This CDR3 comprises 14 residues. CDR3 residues: CASSKTGLNTEAFF. CDR3 in DNA: TGTGCCAGCAGCAAAACAGGGTTGAACACTGAAGCTTTCTTT.

This CDR3 is CASSGTSGGARGDTQYF. The CDR3 nucleotides read TGTGCCAGCAGCGGGACTAGCGGGGGGGCCCGGGGAGATACGCAGTATTTT. The chain recombines TRBV2 with TRBJ2-3; 16 nucleotides match TRBD2. V was clipped by 6 bases and J by 5 bases; unmatched bases: 8. The CDR3 has 17 residues. The germline gives CDR1 SNHLY, CDR2 FYNNEI. The variable domain in full, with the rest retrieved from reference TRBV2 and TRBJ2-3, is EPEVTQTPSHQVTQMGQEVILRCVPISNHLYFYWYRQILGQKVEFLVSFYNNEISEKSEIFDDQFSVERPDGSNFTLKIRSTKLEDSAMYFCASSGTSGGARGDTQYFGPGTRLTVL.

The rearrangement joins TRBV4-1 to TRBJ2-5, with TRBD2 matching over 11 bases. The V gene end was trimmed by 3 bases and the J gene end by 5 bases; junction bases not matched to a gene: 11. The CDR3 is made up of 17 amino acids. In germline, CDR1 is MGHRA, CDR2 YSYEKL. The CDR3: CASSHGLAGNPVETQYF. CDR3 sequence (DNA): TGCGCCAGCAGCCACGGACTAGCGGGTAACCCGGTGGAGACCCAGTACTTC.

The V and J genes are TRBV4-3 and TRBJ1-1, with D tentatively TRBD1 (5 bases). V shed 2 bases and J shed 4 bases, with 14 bases lying between them. The length of the CDR3 is 15 residues. Per germline, CDR1 LGHNA and CDR2 YSLEER. For the CDR3, the DNA is TGCGCCAGCAGCCAATCCTTTCAGGGTGGCACTGAAGCTTTCTTT. Translating gives CASSQSFQGGTEAFF.

This clone was counted a single time. V usage is TRBV3-1 (or the pseudogene TRBV3-2) and J usage is TRBJ2-3, with D perhaps matching TRBD2 (6 bases). This CDR3 has 14 residues. V lost 5 bases and J lost 5, with 14 bases in between. CDR1 and CDR2 from the germline V gene are LGHDT and YNNKEL (reference sequence). The CDR3 reads CASSSSTSKDTQYF. Here the CDR3 DNA reads TGTGCCAGCAGCTCCTCGACTAGTAAAGATACGCAGTATTTT.

Only one count was recorded for this clone. V usage is TRBV28 and J usage is TRBJ1-5, with a possible D match to TRBD1 (6 bases). CDR1 and CDR2 from the germline V gene are MDHEN and SYDVKM. The CDR3 is 14 amino acids. Trimming took off 8 bases at V and 4 bases at J, with 15 bases between the two ends. The CDR3 spells CASGLRGANQPQHF. The CDR3 nucleotides are TGTGCCAGCGGCCTCCGGGGGGCGAATCAGCCCCAGCATTTT. Variable domain in full (rest from reference TRBV28 and TRBJ1-5): DVKVTQSSRYLVKRTGEKVFLECVQDMDHENMFWYRQDPGLGLRLIYFSYDVKMKEKGDIPEGYSVSREKKERFSLILESASTNQTSMYLCASGLRGANQPQHFGDGTRLSIL.

The chain carries TRBV25-1 and TRBJ1-4; 9 bases fit TRBD1. In germline, CDR1 is MGHDK, CDR2 SYGVNS. Trimming took 8 bases from V and 5 from J; bases not matched to a gene: 3. CDR3 length equals 13 residues. The chain's CDR3 is CASRDRANEKLFF. In DNA, the CDR3 is TGTGCCAGCCGGGACAGGGCAAATGAAAAACTGTTTTTT.

This chain links TRBV27 with TRBJ2-3, with 15 bases aligning to TRBD2. Germline V CDR1 and CDR2: MNHEY, SMNVEV (reference sequence). This CDR3 spans 18 amino acids. V gave up 6 bases and J gave up 2 bases; unmatched junction bases: 9. CDR3 residues: CASSPLRTSGRVTDTQYF. The CDR3, as DNA: TGTGCCAGCAGCCCCCTAAGGACTAGCGGGAGGGTCACAGATACGCAGTATTTT.

The chain uses TRBV11-2 and TRBJ1-1; tentative D call: TRBD1 (5 bases). CDR3 size: 13 residues. The germline CDR1 and CDR2 sequences are SGHAT and FQNNGV. V was cut by 5 bases and J by 4 bases, with 11 bases left in between. CDR3 DNA sequence: TGTGCCAGCAGCATTTGGGGGGGCACTGAAGCTTTCTTT. Amino acid sequence: CASSIWGGTEAFF.

This chain joins TRBV19 and TRBJ2-7; perhaps TRBD2 as D (5 bases). V gave up 8 bases and J gave up 4 bases, with 15 bases separating them. Germline CDR1 and CDR2: LNHDA and SQIVND (reference sequence). This CDR3 has 13 amino acids. CDR3 in amino acids: CASSWAWEYEQYF. CDR3 DNA sequence: TGTGCCAGTTCTTGGGCCTGGGAGTACGAGCAGTACTTC.

This chain connects TRBV19 to TRBJ2-5, with a possible D match to TRBD2 (5 bases). Per the germline V gene, CDR1 is LNHDA and CDR2 is SQIVND (reference sequence). The V end lost 3 bases, the J end lost 5 bases, and 13 bases lay between the germline ends. The CDR3 is 14 residues long. CDR3 nucleotide sequence: TGTGCCAGTAGTATCCCGATGGAGGTTGAGACCCAGTACTTC. Protein: CASSIPMEVETQYF.

The chain is built from TRBV5-1 and TRBJ2-3; D remains unclear. Germline V gene lookup returns CDR1 SGHRS and CDR2 YFSETQ. V shed 7 bases and J shed 6 bases, with 12 bases lying between them. The CDR3 length is 12 residues. CDR3: CASSPQRDTQYF. CDR3 DNA sequence: TGCGCCAGCTCCCCCCAGCGTGATACGCAGTATTTT.

The chain joins TRBV3-1 (or the pseudogene TRBV3-2) to TRBJ1-5; TRBD1 is a possible D gene (5 bases). The CDR3 runs to 16 residues. V was shortened by 5 bases and J by 0 bases, with 14 bases between the two germline ends. Germline-derived CDR1 and CDR2 are LGHDT and YNNKEL (reference sequence). The CDR3 coding sequence is TGTGCCAGCAGCTCTTCGATGCAGGGTAGCAATCAGCCCCAGCATTTT. Its translation is CASSSSMQGSNQPQHF.

The CDR3: CASSDRRKLSTIYF. The CDR3 nucleotides are TGTGCCAGCAGCGACAGGCGTAAACTGTCCACCATATATTTT. The rearrangement uses TRBV7-8 and TRBJ1-3; D is possibly TRBD1 (6 bases). This CDR3 region has 14 residues. With 5 bases removed from V and 9 bases from J, the gap between germline ends came to 17 bases. Germline values: CDR1 SGHVS, CDR2 FQNEAQ.

This clone was seen only a few times. This chain links TRBV5-1 with TRBJ2-3; 7 positions match TRBD1. This CDR3 is built from 15 residues. Germline loops: CDR1 SGHRS, CDR2 YFSETQ. Trimming cost V 0 bases and J 6 bases; bases outside gene matches: 7. CDR3 sequence (DNA): TGCGCCAGCAGCTTGGGACAGGGCCATGCGGATACGCAGTATTTT. The encoded protein is CASSLGQGHADTQYF.

The sample holds one count of this clone. V gene TRBV27 combines with J gene TRBJ1-5; unclear D gene. CDR1 and CDR2 (germline): MNHEY, SMNVEV (reference sequence). Trimming took off 2 bases at V and 2 bases at J, with 7 bases between the two ends. This CDR3 is 14 amino acids long. The CDR3 sequence is CASSLAGGNQPQHF. CDR3 sequence (DNA): TGTGCCAGCAGTTTAGCAGGCGGCAATCAGCCCCAGCATTTT.

The chain is built from TRBV19 and TRBJ2-7; perhaps TRBD2 as D (6 bases). The CDR3 runs 14 residues. CDR1 is LNHDA, CDR2 SQIVND, per germline (reference sequence). Trimming shortened V by 1 base and J by 4 bases, and 11 bases separated the two germline ends. CDR3 sequence (DNA): TGTGCCAGTAGTATAGCGGGAGAAGGGTACGAGCAGTACTTC. The encoded protein is CASSIAGEGYEQYF.

The genes are TRBV5-1 and TRBJ2-7; 11 nucleotides match TRBD2. With 5 bases clipped from V and 4 bases from J, the junction kept 5 bases outside the gene matches. Germline V lookup: CDR1 SGHRS, CDR2 YFSETQ. The CDR3 has 14 residues. DNA for the CDR3: TGCGCCAGCAGTTACGGGACTAGCGGATACGAGCAGTACTTC. Its protein product is CASSYGTSGYEQYF.

The chain joins TRBV7-9 to TRBJ1-3; TRBD1 is a possible D gene (5 bases). The V gene's germline CDR1 is SEHNR and CDR2 FQNEAQ (reference sequence). The CDR3 runs 16 residues. V was clipped by 4 bases and J by 0 bases, with 13 bases between them. The CDR3 reads CASSSQGIDSGNTIYF. In nucleotides, the CDR3 is TGTGCCAGCAGCTCGCAGGGTATAGACTCTGGAAACACCATATATTTT.

The V and J genes are TRBV19 and TRBJ2-2; perhaps TRBD2 as D (5 bases). From germline, CDR1 is LNHDA and CDR2 SQIVND (reference sequence). The CDR3 extends over 13 amino acids. The CDR3 reads CASAGIFAGELFF. The CDR3, as DNA: TGTGCTTCGGCGGGCATCTTTGCCGGGGAGCTGTTTTTT.

V gene TRBV20-1 combines with J gene TRBJ2-5; 8 positions agree with TRBD1. Germline values: CDR1 DFQATT, CDR2 SNEGSKA (reference sequence). The CDR3 sequence is 11 residues long. V was pared by 7 bases and J by 5 bases, with 3 bases of the junction left unmatched. This chain's CDR3 is CSVWTGETQYF. The CDR3 bases are TGCAGTGTTTGGACAGGGGAGACCCAGTACTTC.

As concerns this clone: This sample includes further DNA sequences coding for the same CDR3. The CDR3 here is CASSGQGTQPQHF. CDR3 DNA: TGTGCCAGCAGCGGACAGGGAACTCAACCCCAGCATTTT. The chain has TRBV9 and TRBJ1-5, with TRBD1 matching 7 bases. Germline-derived CDR1 and CDR2 are SGDLS and YYNGEE. The CDR3 contains 13 residues. After removal of 3 bases from V and 10 bases from J, the junction contained 7 bases not matched to a gene.

The gene calls are TRBV29-1 and TRBJ1-2, with a weak D call TRBD1 (6 bases). Germline V CDR1 and CDR2: SQVTM, ANQGSEA. This CDR3 has 11 residues. Trimming took 2 bases from V and 8 from J, leaving 9 bases between them. CDR3 bases: TGCAGCGTTGAAAACAGGGAGGGCTACACCTTC. Residues: CSVENREGYTF.

The chain combines TRBV9 with TRBJ1-1; D unclear. The CDR3 consists of 14 residues. The V gene's germline CDR1 is SGDLS and CDR2 YYNGEE. Trimming pared 0 bases from V and 5 bases from J, leaving 11 bases between. The CDR3 nucleotides are TGTGCCAGCAGCGTAGACGGTGAAAGTACTGAAGCTTTCTTT. The encoded protein is CASSVDGESTEAFF.

The rearrangement links TRBV9 to TRBJ2-7; possibly TRBD2 for D (8 bases). V was trimmed by 3 bases and J by 6 bases, leaving 16 bases between them. The CDR3 runs 14 residues. Germline V lookup: CDR1 SGDLS, CDR2 YYNGEE. The chain's CDR3 is CASSATQGTSEQYF. The CDR3 region has the DNA TGTGCCAGCAGCGCGACACAGGGGACTAGCGAGCAGTACTTC.

The V call is TRBV5-5, the J call TRBJ2-3; 7 bases line up with TRBD2. Germline V gene sequence: CDR1 SGHKS, CDR2 YYEKEE (reference sequence). The V and J ends lost 5 bases and 1 base, in that order; junction bases with no gene match: 7. The length of the CDR3 is 15 residues. CDR3 sequence: CASSLRLAGTDTQYF. The CDR3 DNA reads as TGTGCCAGCAGTCTAAGGCTAGCGGGCACAGATACGCAGTATTTT.

As DNA, the CDR3 is TGTGCCAGCAGTTACGTTTCGTCCTTAGATACGCAGTATTTT. It specifies CASSYVSSLDTQYF. J is TRBJ2-3 and V is TRBV6-2 or TRBV6-3; D is uncertain. V lost 2 bases and J lost 5, with 11 bases in between. Germline V gene lookup returns CDR1 MNHEY and CDR2 SVGEGT. The CDR3 loop spans 14 amino acids.

This clone has just a few counts. The chain joins TRBV6-5 to TRBJ2-5, with D maybe TRBD2 (5 bases). CDR1 is MNHEY and CDR2 is SVGAGI in the germline V gene. V was clipped by 5 bases and J by 7 bases, with 8 bases between them. The CDR3 loop spans 11 amino acids. The CDR3 loop reads CASSTGGTQYF. The DNA for the CDR3 is TGTGCCAGCAGTACTGGAGGGACCCAGTACTTC.

V gene TRBV7-9 combines with J gene TRBJ1-5; D remains unclear. Trimming removed 1 base from V and 9 bases from J, with 16 bases in between. The V gene's germline CDR1 is SEHNR and CDR2 FQNEAQ (reference sequence). CDR3 length: 15 residues. CDR3 coding DNA: TGTGCCAGCAGCTTAGGGGTCAGCGGACTAGGGCCCCAGCATTTT. This codes for CASSLGVSGLGPQHF.

This clone is a singleton in its sample. This chain uses TRBV30 with TRBJ2-6, with 10 positions matching TRBD1. V dropped 1 base and J dropped 4; count of bases not matched to a gene: 4. This CDR3 spans 16 amino acids. The germline V gene has CDR1 GTSNPN and CDR2 SVGIG (reference sequence). The CDR3 DNA reads TGTGCCTGGAGTGGACAGGGGGCGTGGGGGGCCAACGTCCTGACTTTC. This sequence encodes CAWSGQGAWGANVLTF.